The 9 T cell receptor beta chains in this list originate from one sample, sequenced in a study of cytomegalovirus exposure and HLA in healthy donors. Vbeta (60) and Jbeta (13) primers were used in the PCR. Repertoires were generated with immunoSEQ multiplex PCR, while TCRdb's copy carries only in-frame clones and drops some. The sample records approximately 180,000 clones, roughly 79% being singletons. The specimen was PBMCs. Receptors were obtained from a woman between 18 and 30 years old in good health and CMV-seropositive.

The chain combines TRBV28 with TRBJ1-1; D is uncertain. With 6 bases removed from V and 3 bases from J, the gap between germline ends came to 17 bases. This CDR3 is built from 15 residues. Germline lookup yields CDR1 MDHEN and CDR2 SYDVKM. The DNA for the CDR3 is TGTGCCAGCAGCCCTGACGGAAGAGGTGACACTGAAGCTTTCTTT. It translates to CASSPDGRGDTEAFF.

About this clone: Other DNA sequences in the same sample also yield this CDR3. The CDR3 DNA follows: TGCAGTGCTACGGGGGGCTATGGCTACACCTTC. Amino acid sequence: CSATGGYGYTF. The chain uses TRBV20-1 and TRBJ1-2, with D possibly TRBD1 on 5 matching bases. CDR1 is DFQATT, CDR2 SNEGSKA, per germline (reference sequence). The CDR3 runs 11 residues. Trimming pared 4 bases from V and 4 bases from J, leaving 7 bases between.

The chain couples TRBV9 to TRBJ2-3; 7 positions match TRBD2. The CDR3 loop spans 15 amino acids. Germline V gene data show CDR1 as SGDLS and CDR2 as YYNGEE. V was clipped by 0 bases and J by 5 bases; unmatched bases: 6. The CDR3 nucleotides are TGTGCCAGCAGCGTAGACGGGGGGATCCGAGATACGCAGTATTTT. Translating it yields CASSVDGGIRDTQYF.

The CDR3 nucleotides are TGTGCCAGCAGCTTGGACAGCCCCTTAGAGCAGTACTTC. This codes for CASSLDSPLEQYF. The chain uses TRBV5-4 and TRBJ2-7; D unresolved. Germline V gene sequence: CDR1 SGHNT, CDR2 YYREEE (reference sequence). CDR3 length: 13 amino acids. Trimming shortened V by 0 bases and J by 7 bases, and 11 bases separated the two germline ends. Full variable domain (rest looked up from reference TRBV5-4 and TRBJ2-7): ETGVTQSPTHLIKTRGQQVTLRCSSQSGHNTVSWYQQALGQGPQFIFQYYREEENGRGNFPPRFSGLQFPNYSSELNVNALELDDSALYLCASSLDSPLEQYFGPGTRLTVT.

The chain joins TRBV7-9 to TRBJ1-1; 8 bases match TRBD1. The CDR3 extends over 15 amino acids. CDR1 SEHNR and CDR2 FQNEAQ come from the germline V gene (reference sequence). Unmatched junction bases numbered 6, after V lost 3 bases and J lost 3 bases. The CDR3 here is CASSFPGQEYTEAFF. CDR3 DNA sequence: TGTGCCAGCAGCTTTCCGGGACAGGAGTACACTGAAGCTTTCTTT. Together with reference TRBV7-9 and TRBJ1-1, the CDR3 gives the full variable domain: DTGVSQNPRHKITKRGQNVTFRCDPISEHNRLYWYRQTLGQGPEFLTYFQNEAQLEKSRLLSDRFSAERPKGSFSTLEIQRTEQGDSAMYLCASSFPGQEYTEAFFGQGTRLTVV.

V and J are TRBV2 and TRBJ1-5; no clear D gene. This CDR3 contains 15 residues. V lost 6 bases and J lost 2, with 14 bases in between. The germline CDR1 and CDR2 sequences are SNHLY and FYNNEI. As DNA, the CDR3 is TGTGCCAGCAGCTCTGGGTGGGGAGGCAATCAGCCCCAGCATTTT. The encoded protein is CASSSGWGGNQPQHF. The full variable domain, completed using reference TRBV2 and TRBJ1-5, is EPEVTQTPSHQVTQMGQEVILRCVPISNHLYFYWYRQILGQKVEFLVSFYNNEISEKSEIFDDQFSVERPDGSNFTLKIRSTKLEDSAMYFCASSSGWGGNQPQHFGDGTRLSIL.

The chain has TRBV4-1 and TRBJ2-3; 10 bases align to TRBD2. CDR3 length: 19 amino acids. Germline CDR1 reads MGHRA; CDR2 reads YSYEKL. V trimming: 0 bases; J trimming: 0 bases; junction bases outside the gene matches: 9. The CDR3: CASSQDVAGGPYSTDTQYF. CDR3 DNA sequence: TGCGCCAGCAGCCAAGATGTAGCGGGGGGACCTTATAGCACAGATACGCAGTATTTT.

The CDR3: CSVSGMNGYTF. The CDR3 DNA is TGCAGCGTTTCAGGGATGAATGGCTACACCTTC. The chain is built from TRBV29-1 and TRBJ1-2; a weak D match, TRBD1 (5 bases). Germline CDR1 and CDR2: SQVTM and ANQGSEA. V dropped 5 bases and J dropped 6 bases, with 10 bases sitting between them. The CDR3 covers 11 residues. The entire variable domain, with the rest obtained from reference TRBV29-1 and TRBJ1-2, is as follows: SAVISQKPSRDICQRGTSLTIQCQVDSQVTMMFWYRQQPGQSLTLIATANQGSEATYESGFVIDKFPISRPNLTFSTLTVSNMSPEDSSIYLCSVSGMNGYTFGSGTRLTVV.

The chain recombines TRBV25-1 with TRBJ2-7; D is ambiguous. Between the trimmed V and J ends, which lost 3 bases and 9 bases, there was a span of 15 bases. In germline, CDR1 is MGHDK, CDR2 SYGVNS. The CDR3 totals 13 residues. The CDR3 DNA reads as TGTGCCAGCAGTGATTGGTCCGATTCCGGGCAGTACTTC. Protein product: CASSDWSDSGQYF.